The clone carrying this T cell receptor beta chain was observed a handful of times. No antigen is known for it. Researchers made TCR beta libraries by using iRepertoire HTBI primers and running Arm-PCR on CDR3 regions. TCRdb recomputed calls from the multiplex PCR reads with MiXCR, one row per CDR3 protein. The top ten hold about two fifths of the sample, which has approximately 690,000 distinct CDR3 sequences, around 32% seen once. This specimen belongs to a study of regulatory T cells in long-lasting Graves disease. Study context: By definition, persistent Graves' disease involved antithyroid drugs for over 5 years alongside positive TSH receptor antibodies. Whole-study findings and limits: Relative to newly diagnosed Graves' patients, persistent ones had lower TCR diversity. Persistent disease exhibited a predilection for TRBV28, TRBJ1-2 and TRBJ2-5.

The length of the CDR3 is 17 residues. Between the trimmed V and J ends, which lost 2 bases and 2 bases, there was a span of 18 bases. The germline V gene has CDR1 MDHEN and CDR2 SYDVKM. Time point defined: persistent/refractory GD, antithyroid drugs over 5 years with positive TRAb. Researchers made the TCR library from RNA that was extracted from PBMCs. The starting material was peripheral blood mononuclear cells (PBMCs), obtained when the disease was refractory, from a patient treated with antithyroid drugs. This receptor was taken from a female donor with Graves disease. V usage is TRBV28 and J usage is TRBJ1-1; perhaps TRBD1 as D (6 bases). The CDR3 bases are TGTGCCAGCAGTTTAATTTCTGGGGGCGGTGGAAACACTGAAGCTTTCTTT. This gives the protein CASSLISGGGGNTEAFF.